One and the same sample provided the 12 T cell receptor beta chains below, sequenced in a study of cytotoxic CD8 clonotypes in ibrutinib-treated CLL. Produced via immunoSEQ multiplex PCR; TCRdb's table is partial and in-frame only. The table has around 310,000 clones, 80% seen once. The sample here was PBMCs, taken before ibrutinib treatment. These TCRs come from a human donor with chronic lymphocytic leukemia.

V is TRBV9 and J is TRBJ2-1; a weak D match, TRBD1 (7 bases). Deletions cut 0 bases from V and 5 bases from J, with 15 bases between. Looked up from germline, CDR1 is SGDLS and CDR2 is YYNGEE. The CDR3 is 16 residues long. CDR3 amino acids: CASSVGLRGRNNEQFF. Written as DNA, the CDR3 is TGTGCCAGCAGCGTAGGACTCAGGGGGAGGAACAATGAGCAGTTCTTC.

The V and J genes are TRBV6-5 and TRBJ2-3; 8 bases fit TRBD2. V gave up 3 bases and J gave up 6 bases; unmatched junction bases: 8. The germline V gene encodes CDR1 MNHEY and CDR2 SVGAGI. CDR3 length: 15 residues. This chain's CDR3 is CASSYKGLDPDTQYF. The CDR3 bases are TGTGCCAGCAGTTATAAGGGACTAGACCCCGATACGCAGTATTTT.

V gene TRBV11-2 combines with J gene TRBJ2-7, with TRBD2 identical over 12 bases. There are 15 residues in the CDR3. Germline V gives CDR1 SGHAT, CDR2 FQNNGV. J was trimmed by 6 bases and V by 0 bases; bases with no gene match: 3. The CDR3 DNA reads TGTGCCAGCAGCTTAGATCTAGCGGGAGGGTTCGAGCAGTACTTC. Protein: CASSLDLAGGFEQYF.

CDR3: CAWTGPDSYEQYF. As DNA, the CDR3 is TGTGCCTGGACGGGACCCGATTCCTACGAGCAGTACTTC. V and J are TRBV30 and TRBJ2-7, with D tentatively TRBD1 or TRBD2 (5 bases each). Looked up from germline, CDR1 is GTSNPN and CDR2 is SVGIG (reference sequence). The CDR3 loop spans 13 amino acids. The germline V and J ends were trimmed by 4 bases and 1 base, with 11 bases remaining between them.

V and J are TRBV25-1 and TRBJ1-2; weak D call: TRBD1 (5 bases). Germline CDR1 and CDR2: MGHDK and SYGVNS. The CDR3 totals 15 residues. With 1 base removed from V and 8 bases from J, the gap between germline ends came to 17 bases. The CDR3: CASSESRGPSEGYTF. The CDR3 coding sequence is TGTGCCAGCAGTGAATCAAGGGGCCCGTCGGAGGGCTACACCTTC.

The chain combines TRBV5-6 with TRBJ1-5; D ambiguous. This CDR3 comprises 13 residues. Germline CDR1 SGHDT, CDR2 YYEEEE. V was clipped by 0 bases and J by 4 bases, with 5 bases between them. CDR3 amino acids: CASSLAENQPQHF. The CDR3 nucleotides read TGTGCCAGCAGCTTGGCAGAAAATCAGCCCCAGCATTTT.

This chain uses TRBV6-4 with TRBJ2-1; D not certain. CDR1 is MRHNA, CDR2 SNTAGT, per germline. Between the trimmed V and J ends, which lost 3 bases and 0 bases, there was a span of 9 bases. The CDR3 contains 15 residues. As DNA, the CDR3 is TGTGCCAGCAGTGAAACGGGTAGCTCCTACAATGAGCAGTTCTTC. Translated: CASSETGSSYNEQFF.

CDR3 coding DNA: TGTGCCAGCTCACCACTGGCTAGCAGTAACACCGGGGAGCTGTTTTTT. Translating gives CASSPLASSNTGELFF. The chain employs TRBV18 and TRBJ2-2; TRBD2 is a possible D gene (5 bases). Looked up from germline, CDR1 is KGHSH and CDR2 is LQKENI. This CDR3 region has 16 residues. V lost 1 base to trimming and J lost 2 bases, with 11 bases between them.

This clone was seen more than once but under ten times. This sequence joins TRBV4-3 and TRBJ2-6; D is unresolved. V dropped 4 bases and J dropped 2 bases, with 6 bases sitting between them. Germline lookup yields CDR1 LGHNA and CDR2 YSLEER. The CDR3 consists of 14 residues. This CDR3 reads CASSPHAGANVLTF. CDR3 in DNA: TGCGCCAGCAGCCCCCACGCTGGGGCCAACGTCCTGACTTTC.

This sequence joins TRBV9 and TRBJ2-3; the D gene is possibly TRBD2 (6 bases). V lost 6 bases to trimming and J lost 2 bases, with 10 bases between them. The CDR3 runs 13 residues. Germline V lookup: CDR1 SGDLS, CDR2 YYNGEE. The CDR3, as DNA: TGTGCCAGCACTCGGAGGGACACAGATACGCAGTATTTT. It encodes CASTRRDTDTQYF.

The chain combines TRBV30 with TRBJ1-5; 7 bases match TRBD1. Germline assignment: CDR1 GTSNPN and CDR2 SVGIG (reference sequence). The CDR3 is 13 amino acids. J was trimmed by 5 bases and V by 7 bases; bases with no gene match: 8. DNA for the CDR3: TGTGCCTATTCGACCGACAGGGATCAGCCCCAGCATTTT. It translates to CAYSTDRDQPQHF.

The rearrangement joins TRBV15 to TRBJ1-5; TRBD1 might be the D (5 bases). The germline V gene has CDR1 LNHNV and CDR2 YYDKDF (reference sequence). The CDR3 loop spans 16 amino acids. V dropped 0 bases and J dropped 7 bases, with 16 bases sitting between them. DNA of the CDR3: TGTGCCACCAGCAGAGATTTTGGCAGGGTGCGGCAGCCCCAGCATTTT. This gives the protein CATSRDFGRVRQPQHF.